The 10 T cell receptor beta chains in this list originate from one sample, sequenced in a study of cytomegalovirus exposure and HLA in healthy donors listed by TCRdb under 2017. Library construction relied on the immunoSEQ multiplex PCR assay. A mixture of 60 forward primers for TCR Vbeta segments and 13 reverse primers for TCR Jbeta segments was used in the multiplex PCR. TCRdb obtained this table from immuneACCESS and retained in-frame rearrangements with V and J assigned. These tables miss some clones; where compared with another copy, unresolved V genes account for less than half of the shortfall, and the remainder is unexplained. The sample has some 77,000 clones on record, over 70% of them singletons. In total, the top ten clones hold approximately 30% of the sample. The specimen sequenced was PBMCs. All receptors come from a man between 50 and 59 years old in good health and CMV-seropositive.

This clone was counted a few times. V gene TRBV30 combines with J gene TRBJ2-7, with D tentatively TRBD2 (5 bases). CDR3 length: 15 residues. V lost 3 bases, J lost 7 bases, and 22 bases lay in between. Germline-derived CDR1 and CDR2 are GTSNPN and SVGIG (reference sequence). CDR3: CAWSPGLVGLWEQYF. CDR3 coding DNA: TGTGCCTGGAGCCCCGGACTGGTTGGGCTCTGGGAGCAGTACTTC.

Points on this clone: The junction shows a germline mismatch at one end, possibly a read error. The gene calls are TRBV14 and TRBJ2-7, with D unresolved. CDR1 is SGHDN, CDR2 FVKESK, per germline. The CDR3 sequence is 15 residues long. The CDR3 DNA sequence: TGTGCCAGCAGCCAAGGTTCTTGGGCAGGCTCGGCGCAGGACTTC. Translation gives CASSQGSWAGSAQDF.

The chain couples TRBV4-1 to TRBJ1-1; TRBD1 is a possible D gene (6 bases). Germline V gene lookup returns CDR1 MGHRA and CDR2 YSYEKL. CDR3 length equals 15 residues. Trimming removed 4 bases from V and 4 bases from J, with 16 bases in between. The CDR3 DNA follows: TGCGCCAGCAGCCTTGGAAGGGGGTTGGGCACTGAAGCTTTCTTT. It is translated as CASSLGRGLGTEAFF.

The chain couples TRBV7-9 to TRBJ1-2; D ambiguous. V shed 1 base and J shed 2 bases, with 8 bases lying between them. The CDR3 has 14 amino acids. The germline CDR1 and CDR2 sequences are SEHNR and FQNEAQ (reference sequence). DNA of the CDR3: TGTGCCAGCAGCTTAGTCTTGGAGAACTATGGCTACACCTTC. Translation: CASSLVLENYGYTF.

The V gene is TRBV4-2, the J gene TRBJ2-1; 14 bases line up with TRBD2. The CDR3 is made up of 15 amino acids. J lost 6 bases, V lost 3 bases, and 1 base had no gene match. Per the germline V gene, CDR1 is LGHNA and CDR2 is YNFKEQ. As DNA, the CDR3 is TGTGCCAGCAGCCAGGGACTAGCGGGAGCCAATGAGCAGTTCTTC. This sequence encodes CASSQGLAGANEQFF.

The chain couples TRBV18 to TRBJ1-1; possibly TRBD1 for D (5 bases). Germline V CDR1 and CDR2: KGHSH, LQKENI. The CDR3 runs 15 residues. Trimming left V 1 base short and J 0 bases short, with 9 bases between. Written as DNA, the CDR3 is TGTGCCAGCTCACCACAGGGGTCGATGAACACTGAAGCTTTCTTT. Translation gives CASSPQGSMNTEAFF.

This clone was seen more than once but under ten times. V and J are TRBV5-4 and TRBJ1-2; D unclear. Looked up from germline, CDR1 is SGHNT and CDR2 is YYREEE (reference sequence). V was cut by 2 bases and J by 6 bases, with 8 bases left in between. This CDR3 has 12 amino acids. In DNA, the CDR3 is TGTGCCAGCAGCTTTCACCGGGATGGCTACACCTTC. Translation gives CASSFHRDGYTF. Complete variable domain (other parts from reference TRBV5-4 and TRBJ1-2): ETGVTQSPTHLIKTRGQQVTLRCSSQSGHNTVSWYQQALGQGPQFIFQYYREEENGRGNFPPRFSGLQFPNYSSELNVNALELDDSALYLCASSFHRDGYTFGSGTRLTVV.

The chain combines TRBV7-9 with TRBJ1-3; D possibly corresponds to TRBD1 (6 bases). This CDR3 region has 15 residues. Trimming took 3 bases from V and 0 from J, leaving 9 bases between them. Germline V gene lookup returns CDR1 SEHNR and CDR2 FQNEAQ (reference sequence). CDR3 sequence reads: CASSFTGLSGNTIYF. CDR3 nucleotide sequence: TGTGCCAGCAGCTTTACAGGGCTCTCTGGAAACACCATATATTTT.

The genes are TRBV7-9 and TRBJ2-5; D possibly corresponds to TRBD1 (6 bases). Germline values: CDR1 SEHNR, CDR2 FQNEAQ (reference sequence). There are 13 residues in the CDR3. Trimming cost V 5 bases and J 5 bases, with 12 bases left between them. The CDR3 protein is CASSPRTDETQYF. CDR3 nucleotide sequence: TGTGCCAGCAGCCCCAGGACAGACGAGACCCAGTACTTC.

This chain links TRBV6-5 with TRBJ2-5; 8 bases line up with TRBD1. The CDR3 sequence is 16 residues long. The J segment lost 1 base and the V segment lost 4 bases, leaving 8 bases of the junction unmatched. Germline V gives CDR1 MNHEY, CDR2 SVGAGI. In nucleotides, the CDR3 is TGTGCCAGCAGTTGGACCGGGACAGGCATCCAAGAGACCCAGTACTTC. Amino acids: CASSWTGTGIQETQYF.